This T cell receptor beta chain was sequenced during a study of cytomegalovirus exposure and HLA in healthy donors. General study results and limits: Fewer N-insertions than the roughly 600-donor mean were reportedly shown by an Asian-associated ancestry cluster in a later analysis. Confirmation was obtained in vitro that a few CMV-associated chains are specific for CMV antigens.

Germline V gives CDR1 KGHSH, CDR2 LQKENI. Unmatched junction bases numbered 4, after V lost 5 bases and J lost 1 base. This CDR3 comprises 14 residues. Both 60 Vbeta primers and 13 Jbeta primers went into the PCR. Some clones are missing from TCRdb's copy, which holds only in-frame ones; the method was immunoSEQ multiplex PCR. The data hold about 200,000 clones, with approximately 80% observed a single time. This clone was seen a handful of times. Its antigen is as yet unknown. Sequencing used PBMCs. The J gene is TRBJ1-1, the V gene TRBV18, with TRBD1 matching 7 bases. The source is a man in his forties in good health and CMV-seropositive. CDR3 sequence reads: CASSSGTENTEAFF. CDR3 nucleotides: TGTGCCAGCTCATCCGGGACAGAGAACACTGAAGCTTTCTTT.